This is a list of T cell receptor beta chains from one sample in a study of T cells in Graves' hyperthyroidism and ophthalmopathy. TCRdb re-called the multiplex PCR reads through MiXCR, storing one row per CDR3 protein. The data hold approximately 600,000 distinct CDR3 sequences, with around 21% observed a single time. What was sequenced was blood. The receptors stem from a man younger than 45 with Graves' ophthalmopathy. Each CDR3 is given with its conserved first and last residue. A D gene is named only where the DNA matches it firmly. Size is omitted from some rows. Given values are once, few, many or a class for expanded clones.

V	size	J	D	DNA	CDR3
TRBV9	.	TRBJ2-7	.	TGTGCCAGCAGCGTAGAAGCTAACACCTACGAGCAGTACTTC	CASSVEANTYEQYF
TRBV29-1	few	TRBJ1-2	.	TGCAGCGTTGAGGGCCCAAGGGGAGCTAACTATGGCTACACCTTC	CSVEGPRGANYGYTF
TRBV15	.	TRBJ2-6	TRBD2	TGTGCCACGGCGCGGGAGTCTGGGGCCAACGTCCTGACTTTC	CATARESGANVLTF
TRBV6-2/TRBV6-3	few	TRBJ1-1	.	TGTGCCAGCAGTGATCGCACTGAAGCTTTCTTT	CASSDRTEAFF
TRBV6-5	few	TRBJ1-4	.	TGTGCCAGCAGTTACCGGCAGGGAGCGGGGGAAAAACTGTTTTTT	CASSYRQGAGEKLFF
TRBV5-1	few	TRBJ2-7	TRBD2	TGCGCCAGCAGTCCGGAACCGGGACTAGCCTCATACGAGCAGTACTTC	CASSPEPGLASYEQYF
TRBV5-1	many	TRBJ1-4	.	TGCGCCAGCAGCCCAGAAAATGAAAAACTGTTTTTT	CASSPENEKLFF
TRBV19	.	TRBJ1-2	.	TGTGCCAGTAGTATCCCCGAGGGGACCTATGGCTACACCTTC	CASSIPEGTYGYTF
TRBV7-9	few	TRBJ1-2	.	TGTGCCAGCAGCCTTAGCCAGGCGTTTCATGGCTACACCTTC	CASSLSQAFHGYTF
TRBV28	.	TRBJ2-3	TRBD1	TGTGCCAGCAGGCGAGGGGACAGGGGCGATACGCAGTATTTT	CASRRGDRGDTQYF
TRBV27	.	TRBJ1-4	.	TGTGCCAGCAGTTGGGGACGGGGGCACGAAAAACTGTTTTTT	CASSWGRGHEKLFF
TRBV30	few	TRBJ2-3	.	TGTGCCTGGAATACAGCAATCGGGCTAAATGCGCAGTATTTT	CAWNTAIGLNAQYF
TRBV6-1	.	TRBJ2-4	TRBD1	TGTGCCAGCAGGCGTGAACCGGGACAGGCCTTAGCCAAAAACATTCAGTACTTC	CASRREPGQALAKNIQYF
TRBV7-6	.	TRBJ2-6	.	TGTACCAGCAGCAGACTGACCTCTGGGGCCAACGTCCTGACTTTC	CTSSRLTSGANVLTF
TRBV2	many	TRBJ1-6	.	TGTGCCAGCAGGACAGGATATAATTCACCCCTCCACTTT	CASRTGYNSPLHF
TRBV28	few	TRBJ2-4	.	TGTGCCAGCAGTCCCGGGACACCCAAAAACATTCAGTACTTC	CASSPGTPKNIQYF
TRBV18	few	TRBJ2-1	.	TGTGCCAGCTCACCACCGGGGGCGGGACAGAACAATGAGCAGTTCTTC	CASSPPGAGQNNEQFF
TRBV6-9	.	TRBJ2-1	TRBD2	TGTGCCAGCAGTTACCCCCGGACTAGCGGGAGTGGAGTTAGGTACAATGAGCAGTTCTTC	CASSYPRTSGSGVRYNEQFF
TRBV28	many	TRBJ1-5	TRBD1	TGTGCCAGCAGCCTGGGACAGAGCAATCAGCCCCAGCATTTT	CASSLGQSNQPQHF
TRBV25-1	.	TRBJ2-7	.	TGTGCCAGGAACCCGGTAGGACAGCACTACAATGAGCAGTACTTC	CARNPVGQHYNEQYF
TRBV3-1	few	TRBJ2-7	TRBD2	TGTGCCAGCAGCCTGGGAAGACGGGAGGATCCCTACGAGCAGTACTTC	CASSLGRREDPYEQYF
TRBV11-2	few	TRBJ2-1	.	TGTGCCAGCAGCTTAACTTTTCGGGGCTGGAATGAGCAGTTCTTC	CASSLTFRGWNEQFF
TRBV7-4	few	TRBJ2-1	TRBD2	TGTGCCAGCAGCCTATCGTTAACTAGCGGGAGGGTGTACAATGAGCAGTTCTTC	CASSLSLTSGRVYNEQFF
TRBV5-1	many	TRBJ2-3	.	TGCGCCAGCAGCTTGGAAGGGGCGCAGTATTTT	CASSLEGAQYF
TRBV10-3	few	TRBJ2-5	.	TGTGCCATCAGTGAGCAGAGTCCTGAGACCCAGTACTTC	CAISEQSPETQYF
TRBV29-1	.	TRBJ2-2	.	TGCAGCGTCGGACGAGGGACGAACACCGGGGAGCTGTTTTTT	CSVGRGTNTGELFF
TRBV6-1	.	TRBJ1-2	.	TGTGCCAGCAGCAGCGGGACACAACTTAACTATGGCTACACCTTC	CASSSGTQLNYGYTF
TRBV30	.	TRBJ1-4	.	TGTGCCTGGAGCACCCATGAAAAACTGTTTTTT	CAWSTHEKLFF
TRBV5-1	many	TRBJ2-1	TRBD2	TGCGCCAGCAGCGCCGCCGGGACTAACCTTGACAATGAGCAGTTCTTC	CASSAAGTNLDNEQFF
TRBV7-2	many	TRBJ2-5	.	TGTGCCAGCAGCTGGGGTGGCTTAGCGGCCCAGTACTTC	CASSWGGLAAQYF
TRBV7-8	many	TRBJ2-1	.	TGTGCCAGCAGCTCCCCTATGACGGGAGATATGGGGAATGAGCAGTTCTTC	CASSSPMTGDMGNEQFF
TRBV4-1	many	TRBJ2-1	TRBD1	TGCGCCAGCAGCCAACCACAGGGGAATGAGCAGTTCTTC	CASSQPQGNEQFF
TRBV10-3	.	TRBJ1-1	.	TGTGCCATCAGCCGAACGACGGTTCCGGGGAACACTGAAGCTTTCTTT	CAISRTTVPGNTEAFF
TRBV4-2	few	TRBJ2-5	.	TGTGCCAGCAGCCAAGAGGAGGGGGTGAAGACCCAGTACTTC	CASSQEEGVKTQYF
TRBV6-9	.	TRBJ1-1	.	TGTGCCAGCAGTTCCCACATTACCCCTGAAGCTTTCTTT	CASSSHITPEAFF
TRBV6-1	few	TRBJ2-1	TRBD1	TGTGCCAGCGGGGGGCTGGGGACAGGGGGCTTTGAGCAGTTCTTC	CASGGLGTGGFEQFF
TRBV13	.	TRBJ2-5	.	TGTGCCAGCAGCCGAGGGACCCTCGAGACCCAGTACTTC	CASSRGTLETQYF
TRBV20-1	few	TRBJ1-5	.	TGCAGTGCTAGAGGACTGCGCAATCAGCCCCAGCATTTT	CSARGLRNQPQHF
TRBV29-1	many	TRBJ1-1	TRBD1	TGCAGCGTTGGAGGGACAGGGCGAAACACTGAAGCTTTCTTT	CSVGGTGRNTEAFF
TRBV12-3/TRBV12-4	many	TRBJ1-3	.	TGTGCCAGCAGTTTAGGACGGATCTCTGGAAACACCATATATTTT	CASSLGRISGNTIYF
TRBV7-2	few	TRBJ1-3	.	TGTGCCAGCAGCTTACAACAGGCTAACTCTGGAAACACCATATATTTT	CASSLQQANSGNTIYF
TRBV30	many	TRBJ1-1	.	TGTGCCTGTAAGGCCGCGACTGAAGCTTTCTTT	CACKAATEAFF
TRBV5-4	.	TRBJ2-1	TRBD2	TGTGCCAGCAGCCTGGAGAGGCGGGAGGCCTACAATGAGCAGTTCTTC	CASSLERREAYNEQFF
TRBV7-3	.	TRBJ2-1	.	TGTGCCAGCAGCTTATCCCCCGGGAGCAATGAGCAGTTCTTC	CASSLSPGSNEQFF
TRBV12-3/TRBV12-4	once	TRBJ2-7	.	TGTGCCAGCAGTTTACCGGGAAGCGAGCAGTACTTC	CASSLPGSEQYF
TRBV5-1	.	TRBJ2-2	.	TGCGCCAGCAGCCCAGGACAGCCCGGGGAGCTGTTTTTT	CASSPGQPGELFF
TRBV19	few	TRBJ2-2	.	TGTGCCAGTAGGCGGGAAACGAACACCGGGGAGCTGTTTTTT	CASRRETNTGELFF
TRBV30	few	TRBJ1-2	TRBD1	TGTGCCTGGAGCGAGGGACAGGGCGTCGGCTACACCTTC	CAWSEGQGVGYTF
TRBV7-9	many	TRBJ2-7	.	TGTGCCAGCAGCCCTGATTCCGGCGAGCAGTACTTC	CASSPDSGEQYF
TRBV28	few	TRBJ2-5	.	TGTGCCAGCAGCCATACCGAACAGGAATGGGGCCATGAGACCCAGTACTTC	CASSHTEQEWGHETQYF
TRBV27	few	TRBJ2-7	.	TGTGCCAACAGTTTATCGGGACGTAGCTCCTACGAGCAGTACTTC	CANSLSGRSSYEQYF
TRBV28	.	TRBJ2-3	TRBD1	TGTGCCAGCAGTCCCCCGGGACAGGGGAGGGGTACAGATACGCAGTATTTT	CASSPPGQGRGTDTQYF
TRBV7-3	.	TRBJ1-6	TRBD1	TGTGCCAGCAGCCTGGGGGACAGGAGCTATAATTCACCCCTCCACTTT	CASSLGDRSYNSPLHF
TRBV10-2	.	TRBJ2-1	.	TGCGCCAGCAGTGAGTCGGCGCCCCTGAGCGGGCCCCGCGCCAATGAGCAGTTCTTC	CASSESAPLSGPRANEQFF
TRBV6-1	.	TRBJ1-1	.	TGTGCCAGCGAAGAATCTGGGGCCATGAACACTGAAGCTTTCTTT	CASEESGAMNTEAFF
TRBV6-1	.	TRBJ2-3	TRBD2	TGTGCCAGCAGTAGGAACGGGAGGGTGGGTGCAGATACGCAGTATTTT	CASSRNGRVGADTQYF
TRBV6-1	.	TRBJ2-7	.	TGTGCCAGCAACCCCTGCGTTTGGGTTATCTCCTACGAGCAGTACTTC	CASNPCVWVISYEQYF
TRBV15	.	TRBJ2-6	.	TGTGCCACCAGCAATCAGGGGATTGTCTCTGGGGCCAACGTCCTGACTTTC	CATSNQGIVSGANVLTF
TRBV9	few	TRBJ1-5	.	TGTGCCAGCAGCGTATCGGGGGTAGTGGGCCAGCCCCAGCATTTT	CASSVSGVVGQPQHF